Below are 17 T cell receptor beta chains sequenced from a single sample in a study of CD4+ T cells in melanoma. The data were produced by immunoSEQ multiplex PCR, yet TCRdb's version contains in-frame clones alone and is incomplete. This sample has 18,000 or so clones, with about 84% found just once. Specimen: cells from a culture (not recorded whether cultured in vitro). These receptor sequences come from a human donor with melanoma.

The chain employs TRBV5-1 and TRBJ1-6; D might be TRBD1 (5 bases). This CDR3 has 18 residues. Germline lookup yields CDR1 SGHRS and CDR2 YFSETQ. Trimming took 5 bases from V and 6 from J, leaving 24 bases between them. The CDR3 nucleotides are TGCGCCAGCAGTCGTACTGGCGGGGGGTCTATGGTTAATTCACCCCTCCACTTT. As protein: CASSRTGGGSMVNSPLHF.

The CDR3 is CASSFSSLRTGELFF. The CDR3 nucleotides read TGTGCCAGCAGCTTTTCCAGCCTACGGACCGGGGAGCTGTTTTTT. The rearrangement joins TRBV11-1 to TRBJ2-2; no clear D. This CDR3 has 15 residues. The germline V gene encodes CDR1 SGHAT and CDR2 FQDESV (reference sequence). Trimming took 3 bases from V and 5 from J, leaving 13 bases between them.

V and J are TRBV5-6 and TRBJ1-5, with D tentatively TRBD1 (6 bases). Germline V CDR1 and CDR2: SGHDT, YYEEEE. The germline V and J ends were trimmed by 4 bases and 3 bases, with 11 bases remaining between them. CDR3 size: 14 residues. The DNA for the CDR3 is TGTGCCAGCAGCCGCGGGACAAACAATCAGCCCCAGCATTTT. Translating it yields CASSRGTNNQPQHF. The full variable domain, in which reference TRBV5-6 and TRBJ1-5 provide the parts outside the CDR3, is DAGVTQSPTHLIKTRGQQVTLRCSPKSGHDTVSWYQQALGQGPQFIFQYYEEEERQRGNFPDRFSGHQFPNYSSELNVNALLLGDSALYLCASSRGTNNQPQHFGDGTRLSIL.

This clone was observed a few times. The rearrangement links TRBV18 to TRBJ1-2; D is unclear. V was clipped by 6 bases and J by 4 bases, with 15 bases between them. Looked up from germline, CDR1 is KGHSH and CDR2 is LQKENI. The length of the CDR3 is 14 residues. CDR3 in DNA: TGTGCCAGCTCGTCAGAGAGTGGCGCCTATGGCTACACCTTC. Translated: CASSSESGAYGYTF.

The V gene is TRBV5-8, the J gene TRBJ1-2, with D perhaps TRBD1 (6 bases). Deletions cut 4 bases from V and 12 bases from J, with 19 bases between. Germline-derived CDR1 and CDR2 are SGHTS and YDEGEE. The CDR3 sequence is 13 residues long. The CDR3: CASSPTRRGIDTF. CDR3 sequence (DNA): TGTGCCAGCAGCCCGACCCGCAGGGGTATCGACACCTTC.

The rearrangement links TRBV11-2 to TRBJ1-2, with 10 bases identical to TRBD1. Germline CDR1 is SGHAT and CDR2 is FQNNGV. The junction had 11 bases not matched to a gene; V was cut back by 6 bases and J by 7 bases. The CDR3 is 15 residues long. CDR3 sequence (DNA): TGTGCCAGCAGTAGAGGACAGGGGGTTGGTAGTGGCTACACCTTC. Amino acid sequence: CASSRGQGVGSGYTF.

A few counts support this clone. The chain recombines TRBV5-6 with TRBJ1-1; D unclear. CDR3 length: 14 amino acids. Germline lookup yields CDR1 SGHDT and CDR2 YYEEEE. V dropped 0 bases and J dropped 0 bases, with 6 bases sitting between them. The DNA for the CDR3 is TGTGCCAGCAGCTTGGGTCGCCTGAACACTGAAGCTTTCTTT. Translation: CASSLGRLNTEAFF.

The rearrangement joins TRBV5-6 to TRBJ2-1, with D possibly being TRBD1 (5 bases). Germline assignment: CDR1 SGHDT and CDR2 YYEEEE. The CDR3 is 12 amino acids. With 1 base removed from V and 13 bases from J, the gap between germline ends came to 12 bases. The CDR3 reads CASSLQGRDQFF. In nucleotides, the CDR3 is TGTGCCAGCAGCTTGCAGGGCAGGGATCAGTTCTTC.

This clone was detected only a few times. The chain employs TRBV30 and TRBJ1-2; a possible D gene is TRBD1 (6 bases). V lost 2 bases and J lost 4, with 14 bases in between. Per germline, CDR1 GTSNPN and CDR2 SVGIG (reference sequence). This CDR3 comprises 14 residues. In DNA, the CDR3 is TGTGCCTGGAGTTTACAGGGCGGAAGCTATGGCTACACCTTC. Residues: CAWSLQGGSYGYTF. The whole variable domain, remainder taken from reference TRBV30 and TRBJ1-2, is SQTIHQWPATLVQPVGSPLSLECTVEGTSNPNLYWYRQAAGRGLQLLFYSVGIGQISSEVPQNLSASRPQDRQFILSSKKLLLSDSGFYLCAWSLQGGSYGYTFGSGTRLTVV.

The chain is built from TRBV6-1 and TRBJ2-2; D gene uncertain. V gave up 3 bases and J gave up 4 bases, with 18 bases separating them. The CDR3 spans 17 residues. Per germline, CDR1 MNHNS and CDR2 SASEGT. Here the CDR3 DNA reads TGTGCCAGCAGTGACGGAAGTGGGGTTATATTCACCGGGGAGCTGTTTTTT. It codes for CASSDGSGVIFTGELFF.

The chain combines TRBV4-1 with TRBJ1-2; weak D call: TRBD1 (5 bases). Germline V gives CDR1 MGHRA, CDR2 YSYEKL. Trimming cost V 0 bases and J 6 bases, with 17 bases left between them. This CDR3 has 16 residues. This CDR3 reads CASSQDRRQGFDGYTF. The CDR3 nucleotides are TGCGCCAGCAGCCAAGATCGACGCCAGGGTTTCGATGGCTACACCTTC.

The chain carries TRBV6-1 and TRBJ2-7; the match to TRBD1 covers 9 bases. Germline V gives CDR1 MNHNS, CDR2 SASEGT. The CDR3 loop spans 16 amino acids. V trimming: 3 bases; J trimming: 2 bases; junction bases outside the gene matches: 8. For the CDR3, the DNA is TGTGCCAGCAGTGACCGCGGACAGGGGTTCACCTACGAGCAGTACTTC. Protein sequence: CASSDRGQGFTYEQYF.

The V gene is TRBV7-8, the J gene TRBJ1-2, with D uncertain. Germline CDR1 SGHVS, CDR2 FQNEAQ. This CDR3 has 15 amino acids. Trimming pared 1 base from V and 4 bases from J, leaving 13 bases between. CDR3 residues: CASSLGTASGYGYTF. The CDR3, as DNA: TGTGCCAGCAGCTTAGGGACGGCCTCAGGCTATGGCTACACCTTC.

The count of this clone is one. The V and J genes are TRBV7-3 and TRBJ2-5, with a tentative D call TRBD2 (6 bases). V lost 4 bases to trimming and J lost 2 bases, with 11 bases between them. The CDR3 spans 14 residues. Germline CDR1 SGHTA, CDR2 FQGTGA. CDR3 bases: TGTGCCAGCAGCTCCTCGACTAGTCAAGAGACCCAGTACTTC. Protein sequence: CASSSSTSQETQYF. Combining the CDR3 with reference TRBV7-3 and TRBJ2-5 gives the whole variable domain GAGVSQTPSNKVTEKGKYVELRCDPISGHTALYWYRQSLGQGPEFLIYFQGTGAADDSGLPNDRFFAVRPEGSVSTLKIQRTERGDSAVYLCASSSSTSQETQYFGPGTRLLVL.

The rearrangement uses TRBV27 and TRBJ1-1; D may be TRBD1 (5 bases). The CDR3 has 13 amino acids. The V end was cut by 8 bases, the J end by 8 bases, with 18 bases between. Germline V CDR1 and CDR2: MNHEY, SMNVEV (reference sequence). The CDR3 DNA is TGTGCCAGCGGGGTTAACACTCGGGGCGAAGCTTTCTTT. Protein: CASGVNTRGEAFF.

The genes are TRBV18 and TRBJ2-7, with a possible D match to TRBD2 (7 bases). The CDR3 is 13 amino acids. V lost 2 bases and J 9 bases, leaving 14 bases between the germline ends. Germline V CDR1 and CDR2: KGHSH, LQKENI. CDR3: CASSPDGQRGQYF. CDR3 sequence (DNA): TGTGCCAGCTCACCAGATGGACAGCGGGGGCAGTACTTC. Together with reference TRBV18 and TRBJ2-7, the CDR3 gives the full variable domain: NAGVMQNPRHLVRRRGQEARLRCSPMKGHSHVYWYRQLPEEGLKFMVYLQKENIIDESGMPKERFSAEFPKEGPSILRIQQVVRGDSAAYFCASSPDGQRGQYFGPGTRLTVT.

This clone was picked up one time. The rearrangement uses TRBV11-3 and TRBJ2-2; no reliable D call. The V end lost 3 bases, the J end lost 4 bases, and 6 bases lay between the germline ends. Germline V gene lookup returns CDR1 SGHNT and CDR2 YENEEA. The length of the CDR3 is 13 residues. CDR3 in DNA: TGTGCCAGCAGCTTGGGGATCACCGGGGAGCTGTTTTTT. It yields the protein CASSLGITGELFF.